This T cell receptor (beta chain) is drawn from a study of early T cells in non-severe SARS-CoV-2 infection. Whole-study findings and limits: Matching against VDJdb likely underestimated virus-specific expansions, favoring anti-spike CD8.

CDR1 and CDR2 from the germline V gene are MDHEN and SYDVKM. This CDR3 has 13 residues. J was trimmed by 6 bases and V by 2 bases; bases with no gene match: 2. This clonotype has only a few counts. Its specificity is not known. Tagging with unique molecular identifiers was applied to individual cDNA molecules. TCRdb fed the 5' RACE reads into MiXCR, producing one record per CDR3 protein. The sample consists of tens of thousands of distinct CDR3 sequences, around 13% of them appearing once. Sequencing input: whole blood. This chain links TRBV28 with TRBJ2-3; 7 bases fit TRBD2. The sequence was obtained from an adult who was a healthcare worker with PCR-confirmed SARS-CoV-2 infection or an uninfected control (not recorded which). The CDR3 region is CASSLKAGDTQYF. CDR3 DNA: TGTGCCAGCAGTTTAAAAGCGGGGGATACGCAGTATTTT.